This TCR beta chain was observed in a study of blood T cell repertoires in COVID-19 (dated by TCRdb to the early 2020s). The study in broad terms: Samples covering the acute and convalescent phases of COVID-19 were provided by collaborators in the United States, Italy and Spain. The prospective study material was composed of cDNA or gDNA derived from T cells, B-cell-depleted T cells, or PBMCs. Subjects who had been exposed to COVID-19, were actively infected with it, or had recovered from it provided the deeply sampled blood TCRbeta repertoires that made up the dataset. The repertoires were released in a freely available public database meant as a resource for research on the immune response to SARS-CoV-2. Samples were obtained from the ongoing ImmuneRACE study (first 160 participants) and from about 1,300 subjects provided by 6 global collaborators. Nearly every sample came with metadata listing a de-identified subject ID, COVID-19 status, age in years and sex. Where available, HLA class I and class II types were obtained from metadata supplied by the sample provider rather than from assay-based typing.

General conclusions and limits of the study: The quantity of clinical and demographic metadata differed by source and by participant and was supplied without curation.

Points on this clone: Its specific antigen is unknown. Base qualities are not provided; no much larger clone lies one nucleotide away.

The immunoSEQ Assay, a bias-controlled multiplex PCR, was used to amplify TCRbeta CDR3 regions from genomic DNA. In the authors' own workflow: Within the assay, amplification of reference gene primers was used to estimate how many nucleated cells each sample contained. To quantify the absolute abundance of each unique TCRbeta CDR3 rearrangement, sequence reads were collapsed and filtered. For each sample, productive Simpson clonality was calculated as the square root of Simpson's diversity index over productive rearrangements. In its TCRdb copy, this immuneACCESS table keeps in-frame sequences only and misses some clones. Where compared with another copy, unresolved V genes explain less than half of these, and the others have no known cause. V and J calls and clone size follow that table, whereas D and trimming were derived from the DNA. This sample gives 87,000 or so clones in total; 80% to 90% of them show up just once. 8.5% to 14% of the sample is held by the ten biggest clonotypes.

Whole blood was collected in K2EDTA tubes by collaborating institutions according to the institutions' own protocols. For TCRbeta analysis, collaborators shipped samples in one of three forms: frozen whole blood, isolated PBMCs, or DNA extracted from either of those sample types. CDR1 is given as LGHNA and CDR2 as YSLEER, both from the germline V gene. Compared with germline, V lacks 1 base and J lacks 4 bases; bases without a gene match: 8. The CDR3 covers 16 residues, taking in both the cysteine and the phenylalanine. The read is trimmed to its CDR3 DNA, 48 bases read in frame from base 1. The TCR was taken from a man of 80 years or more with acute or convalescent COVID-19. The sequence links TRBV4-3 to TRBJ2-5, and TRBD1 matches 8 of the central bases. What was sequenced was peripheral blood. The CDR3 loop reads CASSQGVDRGPETQYF. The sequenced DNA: TGCGCCAGCAGCCAAGGGGTTGACAGGGGACCAGAGACCCAGTACTTC.